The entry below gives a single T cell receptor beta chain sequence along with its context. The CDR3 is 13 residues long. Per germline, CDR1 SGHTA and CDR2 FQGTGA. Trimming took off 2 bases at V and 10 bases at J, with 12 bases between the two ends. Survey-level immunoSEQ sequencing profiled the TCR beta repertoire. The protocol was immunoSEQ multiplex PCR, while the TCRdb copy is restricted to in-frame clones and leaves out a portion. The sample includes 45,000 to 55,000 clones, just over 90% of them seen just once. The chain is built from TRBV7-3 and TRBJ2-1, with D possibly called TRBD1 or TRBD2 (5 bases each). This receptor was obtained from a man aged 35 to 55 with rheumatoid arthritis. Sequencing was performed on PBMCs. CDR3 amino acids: CASSLGTESEQFF. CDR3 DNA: TGTGCCAGCAGCTTAGGGACGGAGTCGGAGCAGTTCTTC. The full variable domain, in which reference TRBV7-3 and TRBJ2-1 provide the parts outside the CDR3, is GAGVSQTPSNKVTEKGKYVELRCDPISGHTALYWYRQSLGQGPEFLIYFQGTGAADDSGLPNDRFFAVRPEGSVSTLKIQRTERGDSAVYLCASSLGTESEQFFGPGTRLTVL.